The T cell receptor beta chain under discussion was sequenced for a study of CD8 T cells in ankylosing spondylitis. V was trimmed by 2 bases and J by 1 base, leaving 10 bases between them. CDR1 MNHEY and CDR2 SMNVEV come from the germline V gene (reference sequence). The length of the CDR3 is 15 residues. Study findings and constraints: Characteristic of ankylosing spondylitis blood, it appeared, was a TCR beta motif comprising about eight highly homologous variants. Relatively scarce in peripheral blood, disease-linked clones were CD8+.

Regarding this clonotype: Antigen: not known.

TCRdb processed the 5' RACE reads anew with MiXCR; each CDR3 protein has one entry. Found here are some 270,000 distinct CDR3 sequences, over 15% of them singletons; the top ten hold approximately 33%. The sample taken for sequencing was blood, either unsorted or a sorted T cell fraction (not recorded which). This clonotype was obtained from a male donor with ankylosing spondylitis or in good health (not recorded which). The genes are TRBV27 and TRBJ2-3, with unresolved D. The CDR3 sequence is CASSLLGYGTDTQYF. The CDR3 DNA follows: TGTGCCAGCAGTTTACTCGGGTATGGCACAGATACGCAGTATTTT.